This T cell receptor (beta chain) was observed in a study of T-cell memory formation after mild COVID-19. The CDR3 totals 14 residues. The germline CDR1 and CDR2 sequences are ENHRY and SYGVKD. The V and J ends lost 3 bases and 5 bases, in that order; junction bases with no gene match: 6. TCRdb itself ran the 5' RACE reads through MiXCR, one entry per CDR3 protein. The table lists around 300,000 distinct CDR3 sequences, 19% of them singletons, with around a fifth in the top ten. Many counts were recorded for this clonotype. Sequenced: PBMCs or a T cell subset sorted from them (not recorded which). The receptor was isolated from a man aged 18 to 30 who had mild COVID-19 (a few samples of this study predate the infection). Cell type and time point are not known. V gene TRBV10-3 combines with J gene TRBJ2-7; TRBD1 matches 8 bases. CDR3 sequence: CAISDRPGGDEQYV. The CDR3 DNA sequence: TGTGCCATCAGTGACAGGCCAGGGGGCGACGAGCAGTACGTC.